Only a few counts were recorded for the clone carrying this TCR beta chain. Per the germline V gene, CDR1 is SQVTM and CDR2 is ANQGSEA. Trimming shortened V by 7 bases and J by 0 bases, and 13 bases separated the two germline ends. This CDR3 has 14 amino acids. This entry comes from a study of blood T cell repertoires in COVID-19. Looking at the study overall: Samples taken during acute and convalescent COVID-19 were collected in the United States, Italy and Spain. Sample material is recorded as cDNA or gDNA derived from T cells, B-cell-depleted T cells, or PBMCs.

How the authors handled the data: Amplified reference gene primers provided the basis for estimating nucleated cell counts. TCRdb keeps only in-frame clones here, not all; method: immunoSEQ multiplex PCR. The V and J calls and clone size were taken over from that table, and D and trimming were inferred from the DNA. The sample shows around 170,000 clones, about 88% of them seen only once. Those enrolled in Seattle joined during active infection and were followed longitudinally afterward. The chain couples TRBV29-1 to TRBJ1-3; no firm D call. The receptor was isolated from a man between 60 and 75 years old with COVID-19, enrolled during active disease. The specimen was peripheral blood. The CDR3 DNA reads TGCAGCGCCACAAAACCCAGCTCTGGAAACACCATATATTTT. It is translated as CSATKPSSGNTIYF.